This T cell receptor beta chain was sequenced in a study of a mutant IDH1 vaccine in newly diagnosed glioma. Profiling relied on immunoSEQ multiplex PCR, and the TCRdb table lists in-frame clones only, not all of them. The sample shows around 50,000 clones, 84% of them seen only once. This clone has more than one count but fewer than ten. Its antigen is still unknown. The CDR3 loop spans 14 amino acids. Trimming cost V 1 base and J 3 bases; bases outside gene matches: 4. CDR1 is SGDLS, CDR2 YYNGEE, per germline. Time point meaning: week 47, end of study. Vaccine doses each comprised 300 ug of mutant IDH1 20-mer peptide, with topical imiquimod.

The chain has TRBV9 and TRBJ2-7; 7 bases align to TRBD1. Sequencing was performed on PBMCs, taken from a glioma patient whose treatment included an IDH1 peptide vaccine. The sequence was collected from a young woman with glioma. Some clones in this sample may be carry-over from other donors' samples. The CDR3 nucleotides are TGTGCCAGCAGCGTATCTGGACAGGACTACGAGCAGTACTTC. It translates to CASSVSGQDYEQYF.